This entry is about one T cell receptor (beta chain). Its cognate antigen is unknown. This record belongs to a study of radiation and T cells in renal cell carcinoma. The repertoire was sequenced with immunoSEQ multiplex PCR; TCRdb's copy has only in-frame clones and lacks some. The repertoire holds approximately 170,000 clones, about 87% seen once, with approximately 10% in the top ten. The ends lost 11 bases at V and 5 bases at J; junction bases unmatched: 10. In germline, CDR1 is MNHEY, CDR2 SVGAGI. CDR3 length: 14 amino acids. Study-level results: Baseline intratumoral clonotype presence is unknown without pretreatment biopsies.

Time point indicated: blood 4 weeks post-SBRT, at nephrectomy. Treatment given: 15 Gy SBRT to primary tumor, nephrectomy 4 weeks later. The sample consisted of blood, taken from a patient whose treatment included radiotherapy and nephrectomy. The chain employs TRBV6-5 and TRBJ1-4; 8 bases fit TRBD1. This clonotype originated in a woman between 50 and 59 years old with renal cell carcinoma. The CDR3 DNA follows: TGTGCCGCAAGACAGGGGCTAACGAATGAAAAACTGTTTTTT. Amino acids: CAARQGLTNEKLFF.